This entry features one TCR beta chain sequence. This same CDR3 is encoded by further DNA sequences in the sample. V was pared by 6 bases and J by 5 bases, with 13 bases between. This CDR3 is built from 13 residues. The record originates from a study of blood T cell repertoires in COVID-19. Study at large: The samples span acute and convalescent COVID-19 from the United States, Italy and Spain. The analysed material was cDNA or gDNA that came from T cells, B-cell-depleted T cells, or PBMCs.

Under the authors' procedure: Counts of nucleated cells, estimated from reference gene primer amplification, were obtained. Profiling relied on immunoSEQ multiplex PCR, and the TCRdb table lists in-frame clones only, not all of them. V and J calls and clone size are those listed in that table; D and trimming were worked out from the DNA. The table lists under 150,000 clones, over 80% of them singletons. The clonotype comes from a woman aged 40-49 years with active or convalescent COVID-19. Sequencing input: peripheral blood. The chain couples TRBV12-3 or TRBV12-4 to TRBJ2-5; perhaps TRBD2 as D (5 bases). The CDR3 is CASSAPEGETQYF. In DNA form, the CDR3 reads TGTGCCAGCAGCGCCCCAGAGGGCGAGACCCAGTACTTC.